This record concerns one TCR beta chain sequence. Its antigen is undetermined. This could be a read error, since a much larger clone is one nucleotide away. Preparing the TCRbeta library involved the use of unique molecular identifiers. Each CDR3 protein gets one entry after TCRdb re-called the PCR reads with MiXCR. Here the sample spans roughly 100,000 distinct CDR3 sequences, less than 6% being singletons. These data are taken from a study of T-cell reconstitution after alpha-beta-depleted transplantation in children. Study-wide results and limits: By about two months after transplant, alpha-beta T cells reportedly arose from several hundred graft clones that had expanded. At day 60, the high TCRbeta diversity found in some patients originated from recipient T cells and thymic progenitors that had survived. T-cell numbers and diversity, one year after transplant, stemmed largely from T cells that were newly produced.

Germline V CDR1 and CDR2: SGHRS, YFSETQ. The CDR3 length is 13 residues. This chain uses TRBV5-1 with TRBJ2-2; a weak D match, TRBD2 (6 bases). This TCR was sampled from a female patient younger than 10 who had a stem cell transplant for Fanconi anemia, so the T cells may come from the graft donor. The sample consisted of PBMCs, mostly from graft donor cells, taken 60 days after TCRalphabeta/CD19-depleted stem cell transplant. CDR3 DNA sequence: TGCGCCAGCAGCACCGGACTCGTCGGGGAGGTGTTTTTT. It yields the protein CASSTGLVGEVFF.